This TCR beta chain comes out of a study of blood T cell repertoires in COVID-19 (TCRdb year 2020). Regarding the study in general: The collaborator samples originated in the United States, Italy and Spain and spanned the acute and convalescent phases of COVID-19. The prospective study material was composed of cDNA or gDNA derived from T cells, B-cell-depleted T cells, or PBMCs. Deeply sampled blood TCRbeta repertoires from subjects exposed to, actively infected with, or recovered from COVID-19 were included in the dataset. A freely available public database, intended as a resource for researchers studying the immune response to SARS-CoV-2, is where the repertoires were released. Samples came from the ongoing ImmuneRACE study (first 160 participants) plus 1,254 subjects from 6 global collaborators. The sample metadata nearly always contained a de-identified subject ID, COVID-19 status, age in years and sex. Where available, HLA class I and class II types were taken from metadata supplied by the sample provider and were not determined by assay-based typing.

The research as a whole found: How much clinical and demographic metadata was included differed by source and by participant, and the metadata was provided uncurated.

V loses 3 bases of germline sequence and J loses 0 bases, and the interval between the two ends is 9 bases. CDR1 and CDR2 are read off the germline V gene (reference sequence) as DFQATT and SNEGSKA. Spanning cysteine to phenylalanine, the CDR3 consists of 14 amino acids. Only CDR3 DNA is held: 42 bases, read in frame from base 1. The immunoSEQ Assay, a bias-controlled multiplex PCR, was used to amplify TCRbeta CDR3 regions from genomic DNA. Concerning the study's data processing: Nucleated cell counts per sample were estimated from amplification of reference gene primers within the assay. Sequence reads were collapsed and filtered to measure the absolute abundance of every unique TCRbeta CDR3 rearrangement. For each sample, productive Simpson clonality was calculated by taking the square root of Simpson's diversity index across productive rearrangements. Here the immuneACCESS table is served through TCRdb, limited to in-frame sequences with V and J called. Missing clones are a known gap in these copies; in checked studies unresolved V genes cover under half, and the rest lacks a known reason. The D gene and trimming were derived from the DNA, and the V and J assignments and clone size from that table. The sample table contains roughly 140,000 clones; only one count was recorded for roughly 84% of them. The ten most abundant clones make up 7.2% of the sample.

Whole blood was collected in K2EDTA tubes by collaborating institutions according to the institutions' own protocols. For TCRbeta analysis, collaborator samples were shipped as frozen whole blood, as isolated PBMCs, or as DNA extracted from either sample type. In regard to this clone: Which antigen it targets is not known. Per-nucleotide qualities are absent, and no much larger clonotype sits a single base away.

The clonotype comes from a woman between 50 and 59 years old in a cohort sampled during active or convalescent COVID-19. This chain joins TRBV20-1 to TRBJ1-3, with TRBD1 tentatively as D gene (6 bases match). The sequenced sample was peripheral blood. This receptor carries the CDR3 CSASQGGSGNTIYF. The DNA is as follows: TGCAGTGCTAGTCAAGGGGGCTCTGGAAACACCATATATTTT.